This T cell receptor (beta chain) was sequenced for a study of T cell responses to AZD1222 COVID-19 vaccine. Note on this clone: Its antigen is currently unknown.

General observations from the study: Scientists sampled the repertoires only once the peak T cell response had passed. Reports indicate that nearly half of spike-specific TCRs are directed at unmutated variant regions. Breadth and depth of Spike-specific TCRs rose after two AZD1222 doses.

The repertoire was sequenced with immunoSEQ multiplex PCR; TCRdb's copy has only in-frame clones and lacks some. The data hold 150,000 or so clones, with 88% observed a single time. V lost 6 bases, J lost 9 bases, and 5 bases stayed unmatched. CDR3 length equals 11 residues. In germline, CDR1 is DFQATT, CDR2 SNEGSKA (reference sequence). The sequence came from an adult in good health. The chain is built from TRBV20-1 and TRBJ2-1; 7 bases line up with TRBD2. The sequencing used peripheral blood, collected on day 0 of AZD1222 vaccination. CDR3: CSARLALEQFF. In nucleotides, the CDR3 is TGCAGTGCAAGACTAGCTCTTGAGCAGTTCTTC.